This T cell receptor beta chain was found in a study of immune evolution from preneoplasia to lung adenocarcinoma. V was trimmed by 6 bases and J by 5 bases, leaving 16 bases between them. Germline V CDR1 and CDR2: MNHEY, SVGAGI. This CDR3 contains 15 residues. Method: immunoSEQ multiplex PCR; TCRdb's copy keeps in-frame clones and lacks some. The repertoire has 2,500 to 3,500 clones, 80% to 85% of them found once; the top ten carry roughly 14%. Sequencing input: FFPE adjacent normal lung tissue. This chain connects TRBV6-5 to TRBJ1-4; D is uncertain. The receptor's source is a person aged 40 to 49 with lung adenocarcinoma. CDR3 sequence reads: CASSPFSTGNEKLFF. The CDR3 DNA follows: TGTGCCAGCAGCCCCTTTTCTACCGGGAATGAAAAACTGTTTTTT.